Below are 31 T cell receptor beta chains sequenced from a single sample in a study of CD8+ T cells in alopecia areata. Extracted RNA was reverse transcribed, and the resulting cDNA served as sequencing template. TCRdb's copy holds only in-frame clones and misses some; the assay was immunoSEQ multiplex PCR. Of 150,000 to 200,000 clones in the sample, around 54% were seen once. Sequencing was performed on CD4+ T cells sorted from blood. Receptors originate from a human donor in good health.

The chain has TRBV29-1 and TRBJ2-3; TRBD2 aligns across 8 bases. The CDR3 totals 14 residues. CDR1 and CDR2 (germline): SQVTM, ANQGSEA. Losses at the gene ends were 6 bases for V and 2 bases for J; bases not matched to a gene: 7. CDR3 in DNA: TGCAGCGTCGTGGCGGGGGGATCCACAGATACGCAGTATTTT. Translating gives CSVVAGGSTDTQYF.

This sequence joins TRBV11-2 and TRBJ2-6, with no clear D. This CDR3 has 18 residues. Germline-derived CDR1 and CDR2 are SGHAT and FQNNGV. V lost 2 bases and J lost 0, with 14 bases in between. The CDR3 sequence is CASSLTYRPDSGANVLTF. The DNA of the CDR3 is TGTGCCAGCAGCTTAACTTACCGGCCAGACTCTGGGGCCAACGTCCTGACTTTC.

In its sample, this clone was seen a few times. This chain joins TRBV29-1 and TRBJ1-2; 9 bases fit TRBD1. The CDR3 is 11 amino acids. Germline-derived CDR1 and CDR2 are SQVTM and ANQGSEA. The ends lost 5 bases at V and 9 bases at J; junction bases unmatched: 4. CDR3 residues: CSVRQGERYTF. For the CDR3, the DNA is TGCAGCGTTCGACAGGGGGAGCGCTACACCTTC.

This clone was detected only a few times. This CDR3 is also generated by other DNA sequences in the sample. The CDR3 nucleotides are TGCAGCGCAGGACTAGCGGGGAACACCGGGGAGCTGTTTTTT. Its protein is CSAGLAGNTGELFF. The chain employs TRBV29-1 and TRBJ2-2; TRBD2 agrees at 11 bases. Germline V gene data show CDR1 as SQVTM and CDR2 as ANQGSEA. This CDR3 is 14 amino acids long. The V segment lost 7 bases and the J segment 1 base; nucleotides outside the gene matches: 2.

This clone came up a few times. This chain links TRBV29-1 with TRBJ2-7; 7 bases align to TRBD2. The V and J ends lost 6 bases and 0 bases, in that order; junction bases with no gene match: 8. The CDR3 is made up of 14 amino acids. Germline V gene data show CDR1 as SQVTM and CDR2 as ANQGSEA. The DNA for the CDR3 is TGCAGCGTCCAGAGCGGGGCCAGCTCCTACGAGCAGTACTTC. It codes for CSVQSGASSYEQYF.

This clone was found a few times. The chain joins TRBV18 to TRBJ1-1; 8 positions match TRBD1. Germline CDR1 is KGHSH and CDR2 is LQKENI. The CDR3 loop spans 13 amino acids. Trimming took 6 bases from V and 7 from J; bases not matched to a gene: 7. This CDR3 reads CASSVGQALEAFF. The CDR3 bases are TGTGCCAGCTCGGTGGGACAGGCCCTTGAAGCTTTCTTT.

The sample holds a few counts of this clone. The chain recombines TRBV5-6 with TRBJ2-7, with D hard to call. The CDR3 spans 14 residues. Germline CDR1 reads SGHDT; CDR2 reads YYEEEE. Deletions cut 5 bases from V and 5 bases from J, with 17 bases between. The CDR3 sequence is CASRGNGLVDEQYF. CDR3 coding DNA: TGTGCCAGCAGAGGTAATGGGTTAGTCGACGAGCAGTACTTC.

The chain combines TRBV5-1 with TRBJ2-3, with 9 bases identical to TRBD2. In germline, CDR1 is SGHRS, CDR2 YFSETQ. This CDR3 comprises 16 residues. J gave up 0 bases and V 4 bases, and 6 bases lay outside the gene matches. CDR3 protein: CASSAQAGGSTDTQYF. The CDR3 coding sequence is TGCGCCAGCAGCGCCCAAGCGGGGGGTAGCACAGATACGCAGTATTTT. Variable domain in full (rest from reference TRBV5-1 and TRBJ2-3): KAGVTQTPRYLIKTRGQQVTLSCSPISGHRSVSWYQQTPGQGLQFLFEYFSETQRNKGNFPGRFSGRQFSNSRSEMNVSTLELGDSALYLCASSAQAGGSTDTQYFGPGTRLTVL.

This clone was picked up a small number of times. The V and J genes are TRBV10-3 and TRBJ2-7, with D uncertain. CDR3 size: 11 residues. Germline CDR1 reads ENHRY; CDR2 reads SYGVKD. Trimming removed 3 bases from V and 3 bases from J, with 3 bases in between. The CDR3 loop reads CAISDGYEQYF. The CDR3 DNA is TGTGCCATCAGTGACGGCTACGAGCAGTACTTC.

This CDR3 reads CASSRGSNYGYTF. DNA for the CDR3: TGTGCCAGCAGCAGAGGGTCTAACTATGGCTACACCTTC. The J gene is TRBJ1-2, the V gene TRBV5-6; D not certain. Germline CDR1 reads SGHDT; CDR2 reads YYEEEE. The CDR3 has 13 residues. V lost 4 bases, J lost 0 bases, and 7 bases lay in between.

The gene calls are TRBV5-1 and TRBJ2-5; D may be TRBD2 (6 bases). Between the trimmed V and J ends, which lost 1 base and 5 bases, there was a span of 12 bases. CDR1 is SGHRS and CDR2 is YFSETQ in the germline V gene. The CDR3 has 14 residues. CDR3 coding DNA: TGCGCCAGCAGCTTGCTAGGAGGGCCCGAGACCCAGTACTTC. It encodes CASSLLGGPETQYF.

The chain carries TRBV6-5 and TRBJ2-7; D is ambiguous. V lost 8 bases and J 0 bases, leaving 11 bases between the germline ends. The germline V gene encodes CDR1 MNHEY and CDR2 SVGAGI. This CDR3 has 13 amino acids. The CDR3 bases are TGTGCCAGCCGCCTGGGCTACTCCTACGAGCAGTACTTC. Amino acids: CASRLGYSYEQYF.

Concerning this clone: The sample holds other DNA sequences that translate to the same CDR3. The chain carries TRBV29-1 and TRBJ2-5, with D possibly being TRBD1 or TRBD2 (5 bases each). There are 12 residues in the CDR3. V was trimmed by 4 bases and J by 4 bases, leaving 10 bases between them. In germline, CDR1 is SQVTM, CDR2 ANQGSEA. The CDR3 loop is CSVAGGSETQYF. The CDR3 nucleotides are TGCAGCGTTGCTGGGGGTTCAGAGACCCAGTACTTC.

CDR3 region: CASSHPHAGEGKNIQYF. The CDR3 nucleotides are TGTGCCAGCAGCCATCCGCACGCGGGAGAGGGCAAAAACATTCAGTACTTC. This chain links TRBV4-2 with TRBJ2-4; 7 bases fit TRBD2. CDR3 length: 17 amino acids. Germline assignment: CDR1 LGHNA and CDR2 YNFKEQ. The V gene end was trimmed by 3 bases and the J gene end by 3 bases; junction bases not matched to a gene: 11.

With respect to this clone: Different DNA sequences within this sample yield the same CDR3. The chain is built from TRBV14 and TRBJ1-2; D is uncertain. Trimming cost V 1 base and J 8 bases, with 11 bases left between them. Germline V gives CDR1 SGHDN, CDR2 FVKESK. This CDR3 spans 13 amino acids. As DNA, the CDR3 is TGTGCCAGCAGCCAAGCCAGAGGACGGGGCTACACCTTC. It yields the protein CASSQARGRGYTF.

Only a few counts were recorded for this clone. V is TRBV7-2 and J is TRBJ1-5, with 7 bases aligning to TRBD1. This CDR3 spans 13 amino acids. Germline V gene sequence: CDR1 SGHTA, CDR2 FQGNSA. J lost 6 bases, V lost 5 bases, and 4 bases had no gene match. CDR3 in DNA: TGTGCCAGCAGCACCCGGACAGGTCAGCCCCAGCATTTT. Its translation: CASSTRTGQPQHF.

The genes are TRBV4-1 and TRBJ2-7; D gene ambiguous. Germline assignment: CDR1 MGHRA and CDR2 YSYEKL. The CDR3 totals 12 residues. The V end lost 1 base, the J end lost 6 bases, and 7 bases lay between the germline ends. CDR3 loop: CASSQVNSEQYF. The CDR3 DNA follows: TGCGCCAGCAGCCAAGTAAACTCCGAGCAGTACTTC.

This chain links TRBV30 with TRBJ2-4; 8 nucleotides align to TRBD2. The CDR3 has 20 amino acids. V was pared by 0 bases and J by 1 base, with 17 bases of the junction left unmatched. CDR1 and CDR2 (germline): GTSNPN, SVGIG (reference sequence). The CDR3 protein is CAWSVPLMSGSPSAKNIQYF. The CDR3 coding sequence is TGTGCCTGGAGTGTACCCCTTATGAGCGGGAGTCCGTCGGCCAAAAACATTCAGTACTTC. Variable domain in full (rest from reference TRBV30 and TRBJ2-4): SQTIHQWPATLVQPVGSPLSLECTVEGTSNPNLYWYRQAAGRGLQLLFYSVGIGQISSEVPQNLSASRPQDRQFILSSKKLLLSDSGFYLCAWSVPLMSGSPSAKNIQYFGAGTRLSVL.

The chain carries TRBV15 and TRBJ1-1, with D unclear. The germline V gene has CDR1 LNHNV and CDR2 YYDKDF (reference sequence). V gave up 0 bases and J gave up 1 base, with 9 bases separating them. This CDR3 has 15 amino acids. The CDR3 loop is CATSRDLNPNTEAFF. The CDR3 coding sequence is TGTGCCACCAGCAGAGATTTGAACCCGAACACTGAAGCTTTCTTT. The variable domain in full, with the rest retrieved from reference TRBV15 and TRBJ1-1, is DAMVIQNPRYQVTQFGKPVTLSCSQTLNHNVMYWYQQKSSQAPKLLFHYYDKDFNNEADTPDNFQSRRPNTSFCFLDIRSPGLGDTAMYLCATSRDLNPNTEAFFGQGTRLTVV.

In its sample, this clone was seen a few times. The CDR3 sequence is CSVEYTDTQYF. CDR3 coding DNA: TGCAGCGTTGAGTACACAGATACGCAGTATTTT. V gene TRBV29-1 combines with J gene TRBJ2-3; D uncertain. CDR3 size: 11 residues. Germline CDR1 reads SQVTM; CDR2 reads ANQGSEA. V shed 3 bases and J shed 2 bases, with 3 bases lying between them.

The chain is built from TRBV6-1 and TRBJ2-4; possible D gene TRBD1, 6 bases. The CDR3 has 13 residues. The V end lost 4 bases, the J end lost 7 bases, and 11 bases lay between the germline ends. Germline CDR1 MNHNS, CDR2 SASEGT. CDR3 amino acids: CASSGRTENIQYF. The CDR3 DNA sequence: TGTGCCAGCAGTGGTCGGACAGAGAACATTCAGTACTTC.

This clone appeared many times. The rearrangement uses TRBV9 and TRBJ2-2, with TRBD2 matching over 10 bases. Germline V gene lookup returns CDR1 SGDLS and CDR2 YYNGEE. With 0 bases clipped from V and 4 bases from J, the junction kept 6 bases outside the gene matches. The CDR3 spans 17 residues. The CDR3 is CASSVAPSGSPTGELFF. DNA for the CDR3: TGTGCCAGCAGCGTAGCTCCTAGCGGGAGTCCCACCGGGGAGCTGTTTTTT.

The chain combines TRBV4-1 with TRBJ2-7, with D tentatively TRBD2 (5 bases). The V end was cut by 1 base, the J end by 4 bases, with 14 bases between. From germline, CDR1 is MGHRA and CDR2 YSYEKL. The CDR3 length is 15 residues. The chain's CDR3 is CASSQGLGVGYEQYF. The CDR3 DNA reads as TGCGCCAGCAGCCAAGGGCTCGGGGTTGGGTACGAGCAGTACTTC.

This chain connects TRBV29-1 to TRBJ1-2, with 10 bases aligning to TRBD1. J was trimmed by 4 bases and V by 3 bases; bases with no gene match: 11. The CDR3 runs 16 residues. Germline CDR1 and CDR2: SQVTM and ANQGSEA. This CDR3 reads CSVDCGPGQGPYGYTF. The CDR3 DNA reads TGCAGCGTTGATTGCGGCCCGGGACAGGGGCCCTATGGCTACACCTTC.

The chain carries TRBV29-1 and TRBJ1-1; D is perhaps TRBD1 (5 bases). Germline CDR1 is SQVTM and CDR2 is ANQGSEA. CDR3 size: 13 residues. The CDR3 DNA reads as TGCACCTCCCAGGCGGGGGGGGGCACTGAAGCTTTCTTT. Translating gives CTSQAGGGTEAFF.

Ten or more counts support this clone. V and J are TRBV2 and TRBJ1-5; a possible D gene is TRBD1 (5 bases). The CDR3 is 11 amino acids. V dropped 4 bases and J dropped 9 bases, with 7 bases sitting between them. Germline-derived CDR1 and CDR2 are SNHLY and FYNNEI. CDR3 in DNA: TGTGCCAGCAGTGGGGGGGTGCCCCAGCATTTT. Amino acids: CASSGGVPQHF.

This clone was observed a handful of times. The V gene is TRBV25-1, the J gene TRBJ2-1; D is perhaps TRBD1 (6 bases). The V end was cut by 2 bases, the J end by 5 bases, with 19 bases between. This CDR3 contains 17 residues. Germline V gene sequence: CDR1 MGHDK, CDR2 SYGVNS. The CDR3 sequence: CASSENTGLGQHNEQFF. CDR3 nucleotides: TGTGCCAGCAGTGAAAATACTGGGTTGGGACAACACAATGAGCAGTTCTTC.

This clone showed up just a few times. CDR3 residues: CAWSRLAGRTDTQYF. CDR3 DNA: TGTGCCTGGAGTCGTTTAGCGGGACGCACAGATACGCAGTATTTT. The J gene is TRBJ2-3, the V gene TRBV30; 8 positions agree with TRBD2. Germline-derived CDR1 and CDR2 are GTSNPN and SVGIG (reference sequence). This CDR3 is built from 15 residues. V lost 2 bases and J lost 1; bases outside the gene matches: 5.

CDR3 coding DNA: TGCGCCAGCAGCTTGCCGGACAGCCTAGCCAAAAACATTCAGTACTTC. Encoded protein: CASSLPDSLAKNIQYF. V is TRBV5-1 and J is TRBJ2-4, with a possible D match to TRBD1 (6 bases). There are 16 residues in the CDR3. Trimming took off 1 base at V and 0 bases at J, with 11 bases between the two ends. Per the germline V gene, CDR1 is SGHRS and CDR2 is YFSETQ.

This clone came up a few times. The chain joins TRBV7-9 to TRBJ2-2; D gene ambiguous. V was shortened by 3 bases and J by 0 bases, with 11 bases between the two germline ends. The CDR3 has 16 residues. Germline loops: CDR1 SEHNR, CDR2 FQNEAQ (reference sequence). The CDR3 protein is CASSLVQLANTGELFF. In nucleotides, the CDR3 is TGTGCCAGCAGCTTGGTACAGCTCGCGAACACCGGGGAGCTGTTTTTT. Full variable domain (outside the CDR3, taken from reference TRBV7-9 and TRBJ2-2): DTGVSQNPRHKITKRGQNVTFRCDPISEHNRLYWYRQTLGQGPEFLTYFQNEAQLEKSRLLSDRFSAERPKGSFSTLEIQRTEQGDSAMYLCASSLVQLANTGELFFGEGSRLTVL.

This chain links TRBV5-1 with TRBJ2-7; D not resolved. V was clipped by 6 bases and J by 0 bases, with 13 bases between them. Germline V lookup: CDR1 SGHRS, CDR2 YFSETQ. CDR3 size: 14 residues. The CDR3 loop is CASNPEPGSYEQYF. As DNA, the CDR3 is TGCGCCAGCAACCCGGAGCCTGGCTCCTACGAGCAGTACTTC. The full variable domain, in which reference TRBV5-1 and TRBJ2-7 provide the parts outside the CDR3, is KAGVTQTPRYLIKTRGQQVTLSCSPISGHRSVSWYQQTPGQGLQFLFEYFSETQRNKGNFPGRFSGRQFSNSRSEMNVSTLELGDSALYLCASNPEPGSYEQYFGPGTRLTVT.